The 32 T cell receptor beta chains listed next were all sequenced from one sample in a study of blood T cell repertoires in COVID-19. Profiled with immunoSEQ multiplex PCR; TCRdb holds only in-frame clones, not every one. Of 90,000 or so clones listed, 80% to 90% are singletons. Input material: peripheral blood. These receptors were obtained from a man older than 75 with acute or convalescent COVID-19.

The chain recombines TRBV4-2 with TRBJ2-7; 10 bases are shared with TRBD2. Germline V gene sequence: CDR1 LGHNA, CDR2 YNFKEQ. This CDR3 comprises 14 residues. Losses at the gene ends were 1 base for V and 5 bases for J; bases not matched to a gene: 2. The CDR3 protein is CASSQASGSDEQYF. In DNA, the CDR3 is TGTGCCAGCAGCCAAGCTAGCGGGAGTGACGAGCAGTACTTC.

The chain carries TRBV18 and TRBJ1-1; possibly TRBD1 for D (5 bases). CDR1 and CDR2 (germline): KGHSH, LQKENI. V was trimmed by 3 bases and J by 3 bases, leaving 11 bases between them. The CDR3 has 14 amino acids. The CDR3 region has the DNA TGTGCCAGCTCACCGACAGCGGGGGACACTGAAGCTTTCTTT. Translating gives CASSPTAGDTEAFF.

V is TRBV19 and J is TRBJ1-6; 8 bases line up with TRBD1. Trimming at V came to 4 bases and at J to 9 bases, leaving 14 bases not matched to a gene. There are 17 residues in the CDR3. CDR1 is LNHDA and CDR2 is SQIVND in the germline V gene (reference sequence). The chain's CDR3 is CASSTTTGVGVGSPLHF. The CDR3 DNA is TGTGCCAGTAGTACCACGACAGGGGTCGGAGTGGGTTCACCCCTCCACTTT. The full variable domain, rest sourced from reference TRBV19 and TRBJ1-6, is DGGITQSPKYLFRKEGQNVTLSCEQNLNHDAMYWYRQDPGQGLRLIYYSQIVNDFQKGDIAEGYSVSREKKESFPLTVTSAQKNPTAFYLCASSTTTGVGVGSPLHFGNGTRLTVT.

This sequence joins TRBV24-1 and TRBJ2-1, with D maybe TRBD1 (5 bases). The germline gives CDR1 KGHDR, CDR2 SFDVKD. This CDR3 has 14 residues. V lost 9 bases and J lost 4, with 15 bases in between. The CDR3 DNA follows: TGTGCCACCGCAGAGCCAGGGCAGTACAATGAGCAGTTCTTC. This sequence encodes CATAEPGQYNEQFF.

The chain recombines TRBV20-1 with TRBJ1-2; weak D call: TRBD1 (5 bases). Trimming removed 3 bases at V and 4 bases at J, with 15 bases between. CDR1 is DFQATT, CDR2 SNEGSKA, per germline (reference sequence). The CDR3 has 14 amino acids. Written as DNA, the CDR3 is TGCAGTGCTAGTGTCCGGGGGGAAGGCTATGGCTACACCTTC. As protein: CSASVRGEGYGYTF.

This chain's CDR3 is CASSPPQGVGTEAFF. As DNA, the CDR3 is TGTGCCAGCTCACCACCGCAGGGGGTGGGAACTGAAGCTTTCTTT. The chain couples TRBV18 to TRBJ1-1, with 7 bases aligning to TRBD1. V trimming: 0 bases; J trimming: 5 bases; junction bases outside the gene matches: 6. The CDR3 loop spans 15 amino acids. Germline V gene sequence: CDR1 KGHSH, CDR2 LQKENI.

The chain carries TRBV10-3 and TRBJ1-1; 9 bases are a match to TRBD1. There are 14 residues in the CDR3. The J segment lost 2 bases and the V segment lost 6 bases, leaving 4 bases of the junction unmatched. Germline lookup yields CDR1 ENHRY and CDR2 SYGVKD. CDR3 amino acids: CAISPDRGNTEAFF. CDR3 sequence (DNA): TGTGCCATCAGCCCGGACAGGGGAAACACTGAAGCTTTCTTT.

The chain links TRBV19 to TRBJ1-1; weak D call: TRBD1 (6 bases). This CDR3 is built from 14 residues. The germline gives CDR1 LNHDA, CDR2 SQIVND (reference sequence). The V gene lost 5 bases and the J gene lost 7 bases, with 17 bases spanning the gap. CDR3 amino acids: CASSPRGGRDEAFF. For the CDR3, the DNA is TGTGCCAGTAGTCCCCGGGGGGGGCGCGATGAAGCTTTCTTT.

This chain connects TRBV19 to TRBJ2-2, with TRBD1 identical over 7 bases. Germline V gene sequence: CDR1 LNHDA, CDR2 SQIVND (reference sequence). V dropped 9 bases and J dropped 1; count of bases not matched to a gene: 5. The CDR3 is 14 amino acids. The DNA for the CDR3 is TGTGCCAGCCAGACAGGGAGGAACACCGGGGAGCTGTTTTTT. Amino acid sequence: CASQTGRNTGELFF.

The chain has TRBV7-5 and TRBJ1-3; the tabulated D call, TRBD1, remains unverified against the DNA. TRBV7-5 is designated a pseudogene. This CDR3 is built from 15 residues. CDR3 DNA: TGTGTCAGAAGTTTCCAGGGGGGCTCTGGAAACACCATATATTTT. This encodes CVRSFQGGSGNTIYF.

The chain recombines TRBV5-1 with TRBJ2-5; 7 bases are shared with TRBD2. V dropped 0 bases and J dropped 4; count of bases not matched to a gene: 9. This CDR3 region has 16 residues. CDR1 SGHRS and CDR2 YFSETQ come from the germline V gene. The CDR3 DNA reads as TGCGCCAGCAGCTTGGAAACCCGGGGGGTGGGAGAGACCCAGTACTTC. The encoded protein is CASSLETRGVGETQYF.

Regarding this clone: Relative to the germline gene, one junction end is altered; a read error may explain this. This CDR3 is also generated by other DNA sequences in the sample. V is TRBV10-3 and J is TRBJ1-4, with no clear D. The germline CDR1 and CDR2 sequences are ENHRY and SYGVKD. The CDR3 length is 16 residues. CDR3 sequence reads: CAISDPILAANEKLFF. CDR3 nucleotide sequence: TGTGCCATCAGTGATCCCATCTTGGCGGCTAATGAAAAGCTGTTTTTT.

In its sample, this clone was seen once. The V gene is TRBV29-1, the J gene TRBJ1-1; no reliable D call. Germline CDR1 reads SQVTM; CDR2 reads ANQGSEA. The germline V and J ends were trimmed by 7 bases and 8 bases, with 11 bases remaining between them. The length of the CDR3 is 10 residues. This CDR3 reads CSAGEDEAFF. CDR3 nucleotides: TGCAGCGCCGGGGAGGACGAAGCTTTCTTT. The full variable domain, with the rest looked up from reference TRBV29-1 and TRBJ1-1, is SAVISQKPSRDICQRGTSLTIQCQVDSQVTMMFWYRQQPGQSLTLIATANQGSEATYESGFVIDKFPISRPNLTFSTLTVSNMSPEDSSIYLCSAGEDEAFFGQGTRLTVV.

V usage is TRBV6-2 or TRBV6-3 and J usage is TRBJ2-1, with 9 bases aligning to TRBD1. Trimming at V came to 4 bases and at J to 6 bases, leaving 19 bases not matched to a gene. The CDR3 covers 19 residues. In germline, CDR1 is MNHEY, CDR2 SVGEGT. The CDR3 DNA reads as TGTGCCAGCAGTTCTCAAATTTATCGGGACAGGGAGTTGGGCAATGAGCAGTTCTTC. Protein: CASSSQIYRDRELGNEQFF.

The chain carries TRBV15 and TRBJ2-1, with a possible D match to TRBD2 (5 bases). Trimming shortened V by 0 bases and J by 2 bases, and 11 bases separated the two germline ends. Germline loops: CDR1 LNHNV, CDR2 YYDKDF (reference sequence). The CDR3 contains 16 residues. CDR3 in DNA: TGTGCCACCAGCAGAGATCCTGGAGGCCCCTACAATGAGCAGTTCTTC. Protein product: CATSRDPGGPYNEQFF.

The CDR3 DNA reads as TGTGCCAGCAGCTATCGGGGGAATAATTCACCCCTCCACTTT. Residues: CASSYRGNNSPLHF. The chain has TRBV7-3 and TRBJ1-6, with D maybe TRBD1 (5 bases). CDR1 and CDR2 (germline): SGHTA, FQGTGA. The V end was cut by 4 bases, the J end by 5 bases, with 9 bases between. The length of the CDR3 is 14 residues.

The rearrangement links TRBV6-2 or TRBV6-3 to TRBJ1-2; D is possibly TRBD1 (6 bases). CDR1 and CDR2 from the germline V gene are MNHEY and SVGEGT. V lost 5 bases, J lost 0 bases, and 7 bases lay in between. This CDR3 comprises 13 residues. CDR3 loop: CASSDRTNYGYTF. The CDR3 DNA follows: TGTGCCAGCAGTGACAGGACTAACTATGGCTACACCTTC.

This rearrangement joins TRBV3-1 (or the pseudogene TRBV3-2) to TRBJ2-1, with 9 bases matching TRBD1. Germline CDR1 is LGHDT and CDR2 is YNNKEL (reference sequence). This CDR3 region has 15 residues. V trimming: 2 bases; J trimming: 9 bases; junction bases outside the gene matches: 8. CDR3 coding DNA: TGTGCCAGCAGCCAAAGGGGACAGGGCATAAGTGAGCAGTTCTTC. It specifies CASSQRGQGISEQFF.

J is TRBJ2-2 and V is TRBV11-2, with D possibly being TRBD2 (5 bases). With 3 bases removed from V and 3 bases from J, the gap between germline ends came to 8 bases. Looked up from germline, CDR1 is SGHAT and CDR2 is FQNNGV. There are 14 residues in the CDR3. CDR3 sequence reads: CASSFASHTGELFF. The CDR3 region has the DNA TGTGCCAGCAGCTTCGCTAGCCACACCGGGGAGCTGTTTTTT.

The chain uses TRBV5-1 and TRBJ1-1; the D gene is possibly TRBD1 (6 bases). CDR1 and CDR2 from the germline V gene are SGHRS and YFSETQ. V lost 3 bases and J 5 bases, leaving 8 bases between the germline ends. The CDR3 spans 12 residues. The CDR3 is CASSSRGTEAFF. The CDR3 DNA sequence: TGCGCCAGCAGCTCCAGGGGTACTGAAGCTTTCTTT.

This chain joins TRBV4-2 and TRBJ1-3, with 8 positions matching TRBD1. This CDR3 is 15 amino acids long. J was trimmed by 2 bases and V by 2 bases; bases with no gene match: 2. Looked up from germline, CDR1 is LGHNA and CDR2 is YNFKEQ. The CDR3 sequence: CASSQTTGAGNTIYF. In DNA, the CDR3 is TGTGCCAGCAGCCAAACGACAGGGGCTGGAAACACCATATATTTT.

This sequence joins TRBV5-1 and TRBJ2-3; TRBD2 agrees at 7 bases. There are 14 residues in the CDR3. Germline V lookup: CDR1 SGHRS, CDR2 YFSETQ. V dropped 2 bases and J dropped 1; count of bases not matched to a gene: 1. The CDR3 spells CASSFTSGTDTQYF. CDR3 coding DNA: TGCGCCAGCAGCTTTACTAGCGGCACAGATACGCAGTATTTT.

This clone was seen once. The rearrangement joins TRBV7-2 to TRBJ1-5; unclear D gene. CDR1 SGHTA and CDR2 FQGNSA come from the germline V gene. The CDR3 sequence is 13 residues long. The V and J ends lost 5 bases and 4 bases respectively, with 9 bases between them. The CDR3 DNA follows: TGTGCCAGCAGCCCGAGACTGAATCAGCCCCAGCATTTT. This translates into CASSPRLNQPQHF.

This clone was seen only a few times. The rearrangement links TRBV6-5 to TRBJ1-1, with D tentatively TRBD1 (6 bases). Germline V lookup: CDR1 MNHEY, CDR2 SVGAGI. The CDR3 totals 14 residues. Between the trimmed V and J ends, which lost 4 bases and 0 bases, there was a span of 9 bases. The CDR3 is CASSLGHLNTEAFF. The CDR3, as DNA: TGTGCCAGCAGTTTGGGACACTTGAACACTGAAGCTTTCTTT.

The chain couples TRBV29-1 to TRBJ1-2; 8 bases map to TRBD1. This CDR3 is 12 amino acids long. Germline loops: CDR1 SQVTM, CDR2 ANQGSEA. The trim removed 4 bases at V and 7 bases at J, leaving 5 bases unmatched. For the CDR3, the DNA is TGCAGCGTTGGTTCTGGGACAGGTGGCTACACCTTC. Translated, it gives CSVGSGTGGYTF.

The chain recombines TRBV3-1 (or the pseudogene TRBV3-2) with TRBJ2-5; D gene uncertain. Looked up from germline, CDR1 is LGHDT and CDR2 is YNNKEL (reference sequence). This CDR3 region has 13 residues. Trimming removed 2 bases from V and 5 bases from J, with 9 bases in between. The CDR3 coding sequence is TGTGCCAGCAGCCAACGGGTGGAGGAGACCCAGTACTTC. Translating it yields CASSQRVEETQYF.

The V and J genes are TRBV6-2 or TRBV6-3 and TRBJ1-5, with 8 positions matching TRBD1. Germline loops: CDR1 MNHEY, CDR2 SVGEGT. The junction had 9 bases not matched to a gene; V was cut back by 6 bases and J by 5 bases. There are 15 residues in the CDR3. CDR3 nucleotide sequence: TGTGCCAGCAGCCGCAGTACAGGGGGGTATCAGCCCCAGCATTTT. Translation: CASSRSTGGYQPQHF.

This clone was seen a single time. V usage is TRBV29-1 and J usage is TRBJ1-2; D gene uncertain. Germline CDR1 is SQVTM and CDR2 is ANQGSEA. The V gene lost 5 bases and the J gene lost 2 bases, with 9 bases spanning the gap. The CDR3 sequence is 12 residues long. In DNA form, the CDR3 reads TGCAGCGTTCTGCCGGGGAACTATGGCTACACCTTC. It is translated as CSVLPGNYGYTF.

The genes are TRBV27 and TRBJ2-7; 8 bases map to TRBD2. Germline V lookup: CDR1 MNHEY, CDR2 SMNVEV (reference sequence). The V segment lost 1 base and the J segment 7 bases; nucleotides outside the gene matches: 9. The CDR3 is 15 amino acids. CDR3 nucleotides: TGTGCCAGCAGTTTATATGCGAGCGGGAGAGGAGAGCAGTACTTC. It yields the protein CASSLYASGRGEQYF.

This clone showed up just once. The DNA for the CDR3 is TGTGCCAGCAGCCAACCCGGGCTAGCGGGGGTTGGGCAAGAGACCCAGTACTTC. Protein: CASSQPGLAGVGQETQYF. V and J are TRBV3-1 (or the pseudogene TRBV3-2) and TRBJ2-5; 10 bases map to TRBD2. Looked up from germline, CDR1 is LGHDT and CDR2 is YNNKEL (reference sequence). V gave up 2 bases and J gave up 2 bases; unmatched junction bases: 11. CDR3 length: 18 amino acids.

The CDR3 region is CASRLGTASWGYTF. The CDR3 DNA sequence: TGTGCCAGCAGGCTCGGGACTGCGTCCTGGGGCTACACCTTC. The V call is TRBV2, the J call TRBJ1-2; weak D call: TRBD1 (5 bases). V gave up 6 bases and J gave up 8 bases, with 19 bases separating them. Germline lookup yields CDR1 SNHLY and CDR2 FYNNEI. The CDR3 is 14 residues long.

The chain uses TRBV19 and TRBJ2-5, with D maybe TRBD1 (6 bases). Per the germline V gene, CDR1 is LNHDA and CDR2 is SQIVND (reference sequence). This CDR3 is 13 amino acids long. Trimming removed 4 bases at V and 4 bases at J, with 10 bases between. CDR3 loop: CASSSTGLETQYF. CDR3 DNA sequence: TGTGCCAGTAGTAGCACAGGGTTAGAGACCCAGTACTTC.